The clone carrying this T cell receptor beta chain was counted between two and nine times. Its antigen is not known. Unique molecular identifiers were built into the TCR beta cDNA libraries. Starting from around 0.96 to 9.9 million T cells, the study yielded about half a million cDNA molecules. TCRdb re-analysed the PCR reads in MiXCR, keeping a single row per CDR3 protein. The data hold hundreds of thousands of distinct CDR3 sequences, with 59% observed a single time. The data derive from a study of post-analysis software for immune sequencing data. Study outcomes and limitations: Strong co-clustering by F measure was seen for same-batch samples. There were four or five TRBV segments more frequent in patients than controls, and TRBV5-6, TRBV5-1 and TRBV20-1 were among them.

Trimming took off 9 bases at V and 2 bases at J, with 15 bases between the two ends. This CDR3 is built from 14 residues. Germline V gene sequence: CDR1 LGHNA, CDR2 YNFKEQ. Sequenced: blood. This TCR was recovered from a girl under 10 years old with multiple sclerosis. V is TRBV4-2 and J is TRBJ2-3; no firm D call. The CDR3 bases are TGTGCCAGTACGGACGGCCCGGTCACAGATACGCAGTATTTT. It encodes CASTDGPVTDTQYF.